The source of this T cell receptor (beta chain) is a study of cytomegalovirus exposure and HLA in healthy donors. Points from the study as a whole: A later analysis reportedly identified an Asian-associated ancestry cluster as carrying fewer N-insertions than the approximately 620-donor mean. There were several of the most significant clusters that appeared linked to common viral pathogens in a later analysis. Within a later analysis, the majority of CMV-associated TCR beta chains appeared HLA-restricted.

With respect to this clone: Its matching antigen is unknown.

Germline V gene sequence: CDR1 SEHNR, CDR2 FQNEAQ (reference sequence). The V gene lost 3 bases and the J gene lost 6 bases, with 3 bases spanning the gap. The CDR3 has 10 amino acids. PCR was performed using 60 Vbeta and 13 Jbeta primers. Original handling: There were tens of millions of unique TCR beta chains by a later count, and about 12 million of them were shared. Only in-frame clones appear in the TCRdb table, and some are missing; sequencing was by immunoSEQ multiplex PCR. V, J and clone size are taken as reported in that table, and D and trimming were inferred from the DNA itself. Of around 190,000 clones in the sample, around 78% are singletons; the top ten hold less than 2%.

The rearrangement uses TRBV7-9 and TRBJ2-7; no clear D. The sample comprised PBMCs. The receptor was isolated from a man aged 25 to 45 in good health and CMV-seronegative. The CDR3 loop is CASSFGEQYF. CDR3 nucleotides: TGTGCCAGCAGCTTCGGCGAGCAGTACTTC.